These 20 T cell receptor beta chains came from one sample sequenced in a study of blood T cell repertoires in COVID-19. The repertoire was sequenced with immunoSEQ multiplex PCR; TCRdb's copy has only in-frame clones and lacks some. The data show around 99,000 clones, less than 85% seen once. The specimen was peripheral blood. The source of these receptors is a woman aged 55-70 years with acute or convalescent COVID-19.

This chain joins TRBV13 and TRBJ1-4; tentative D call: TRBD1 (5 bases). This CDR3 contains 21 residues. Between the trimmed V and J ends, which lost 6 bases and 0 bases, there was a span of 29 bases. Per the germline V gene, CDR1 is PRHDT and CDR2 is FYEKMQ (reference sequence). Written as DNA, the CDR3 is TGTGCCAGCAGTTCATCGTGGGGGGACTCGCCCACGGGTACAACTAATGAAAAACTGTTTTTT. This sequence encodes CASSSSWGDSPTGTTNEKLFF.

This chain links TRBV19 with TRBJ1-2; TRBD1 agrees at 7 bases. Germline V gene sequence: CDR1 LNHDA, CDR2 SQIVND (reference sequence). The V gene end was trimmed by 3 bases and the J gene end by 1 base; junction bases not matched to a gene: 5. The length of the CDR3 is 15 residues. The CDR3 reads CASSMGQTFNYGYTF. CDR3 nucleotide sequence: TGTGCCAGTAGTATGGGACAGACCTTTAACTATGGCTACACCTTC.

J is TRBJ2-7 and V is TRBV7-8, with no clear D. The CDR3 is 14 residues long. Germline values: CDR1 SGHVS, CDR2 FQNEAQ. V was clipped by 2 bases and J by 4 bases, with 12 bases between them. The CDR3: CASSLQVPRYEQYF. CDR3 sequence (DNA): TGTGCCAGCAGCTTACAGGTGCCCAGGTACGAGCAGTACTTC.

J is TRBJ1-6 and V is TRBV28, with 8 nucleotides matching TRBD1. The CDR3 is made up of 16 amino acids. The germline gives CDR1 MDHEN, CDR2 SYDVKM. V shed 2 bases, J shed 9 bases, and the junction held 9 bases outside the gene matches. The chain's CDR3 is CASSLRGTGGGSPLHF. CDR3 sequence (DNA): TGTGCCAGCAGTTTAAGGGGGACAGGTGGGGGTTCACCCCTCCACTTT.

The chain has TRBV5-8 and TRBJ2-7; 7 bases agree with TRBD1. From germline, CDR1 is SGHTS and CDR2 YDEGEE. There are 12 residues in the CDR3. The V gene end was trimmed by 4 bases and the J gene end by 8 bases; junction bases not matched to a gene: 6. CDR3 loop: CASSATGVQQYF. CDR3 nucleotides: TGTGCCAGCAGCGCAACAGGGGTCCAGCAGTACTTC.

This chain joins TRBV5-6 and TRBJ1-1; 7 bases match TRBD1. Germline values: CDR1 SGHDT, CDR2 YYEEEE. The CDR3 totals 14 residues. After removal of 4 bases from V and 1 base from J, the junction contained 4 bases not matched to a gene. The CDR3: CASSPGTENTEAFF. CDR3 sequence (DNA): TGTGCCAGCAGCCCAGGGACAGAGAACACTGAAGCTTTCTTT.

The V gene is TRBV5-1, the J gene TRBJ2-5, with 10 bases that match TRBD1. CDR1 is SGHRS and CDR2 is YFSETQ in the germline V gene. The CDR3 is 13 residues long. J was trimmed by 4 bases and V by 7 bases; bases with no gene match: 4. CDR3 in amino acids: CASGTGDRETQYF. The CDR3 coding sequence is TGCGCCAGCGGGACAGGGGACAGAGAGACCCAGTACTTC.

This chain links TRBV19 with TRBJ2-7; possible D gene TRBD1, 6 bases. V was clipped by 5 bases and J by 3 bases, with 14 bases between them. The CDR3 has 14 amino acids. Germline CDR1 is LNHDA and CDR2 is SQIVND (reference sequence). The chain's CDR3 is CASSSLGQYYEQYF. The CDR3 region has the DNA TGTGCCAGTAGTTCCCTCGGACAGTACTACGAGCAGTACTTC.

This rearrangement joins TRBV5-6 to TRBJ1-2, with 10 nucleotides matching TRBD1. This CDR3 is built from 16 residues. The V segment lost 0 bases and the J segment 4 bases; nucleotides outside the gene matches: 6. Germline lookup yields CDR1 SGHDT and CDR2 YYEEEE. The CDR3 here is CASSLETGGLGYGYTF. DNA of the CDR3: TGTGCCAGCAGCTTGGAGACAGGGGGCTTAGGCTATGGCTACACCTTC.

The CDR3 nucleotides read TGTGCCAGCAGCTCCCCGGGGGGTTGCGGCTATGGCTACACCTTC. Protein product: CASSSPGGCGYGYTF. The chain recombines TRBV7-9 with TRBJ1-2; TRBD1 is a possible D gene (5 bases). CDR1 is SEHNR, CDR2 FQNEAQ, per germline (reference sequence). The CDR3 loop spans 15 amino acids. The V end lost 4 bases, the J end lost 4 bases, and 16 bases lay between the germline ends.

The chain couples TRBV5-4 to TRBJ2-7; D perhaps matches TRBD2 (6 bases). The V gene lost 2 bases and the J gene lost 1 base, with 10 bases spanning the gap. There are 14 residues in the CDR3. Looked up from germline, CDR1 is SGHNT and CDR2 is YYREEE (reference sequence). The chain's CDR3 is CASSFGGISYEQYF. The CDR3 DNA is TGTGCCAGCAGCTTTGGCGGGATTTCCTACGAGCAGTACTTC.

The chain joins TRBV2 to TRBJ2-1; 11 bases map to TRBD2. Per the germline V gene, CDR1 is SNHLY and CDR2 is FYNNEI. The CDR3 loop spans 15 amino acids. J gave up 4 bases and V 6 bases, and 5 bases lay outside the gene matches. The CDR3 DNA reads TGTGCCAGCAGAGTAGCGGGGGGGCCATACAATGAGCAGTTCTTC. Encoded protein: CASRVAGGPYNEQFF.

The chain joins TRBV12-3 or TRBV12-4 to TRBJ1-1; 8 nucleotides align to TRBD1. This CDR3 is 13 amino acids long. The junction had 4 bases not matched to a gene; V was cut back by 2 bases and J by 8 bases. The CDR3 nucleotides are TGTGCCAGCAGTTTATCAGGGGGCGCGGAAGCTTTCTTT. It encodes CASSLSGGAEAFF.

CDR3 in DNA: TGTGCCAGCAGCGTAGCGGAGGGAAGTAACAATCAGCCCCAGCATTTT. It specifies CASSVAEGSNNQPQHF. This rearrangement joins TRBV9 to TRBJ1-5; D not certain. CDR1 and CDR2 from the germline V gene are SGDLS and YYNGEE. The CDR3 spans 16 residues. V lost 0 bases to trimming and J lost 3 bases, with 13 bases between them.

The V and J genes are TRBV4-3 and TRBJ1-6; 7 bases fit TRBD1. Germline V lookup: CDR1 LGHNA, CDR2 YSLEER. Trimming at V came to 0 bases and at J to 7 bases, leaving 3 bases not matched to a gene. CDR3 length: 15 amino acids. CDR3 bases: TGCGCCAGCAGCCAAGACGCAGGGGGAAATTCACCCCTCCACTTT. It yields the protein CASSQDAGGNSPLHF.

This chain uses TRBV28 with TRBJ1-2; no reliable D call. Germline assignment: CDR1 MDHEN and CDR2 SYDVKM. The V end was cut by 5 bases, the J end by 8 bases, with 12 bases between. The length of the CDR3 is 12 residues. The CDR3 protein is CASSNPGRGYTF. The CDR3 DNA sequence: TGTGCCAGCAGTAACCCGGGTCGGGGCTACACCTTC.

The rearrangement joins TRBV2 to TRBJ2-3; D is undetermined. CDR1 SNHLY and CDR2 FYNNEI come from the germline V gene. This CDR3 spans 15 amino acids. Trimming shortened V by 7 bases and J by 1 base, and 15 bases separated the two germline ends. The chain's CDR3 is CASMAVGVGTDTQYF. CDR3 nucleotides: TGTGCCAGCATGGCGGTCGGAGTGGGCACAGATACGCAGTATTTT.

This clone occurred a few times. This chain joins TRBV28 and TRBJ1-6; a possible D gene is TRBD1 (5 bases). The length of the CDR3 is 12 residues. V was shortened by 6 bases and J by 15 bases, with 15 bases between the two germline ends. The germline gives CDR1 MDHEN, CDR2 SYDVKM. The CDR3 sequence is CASSFPRGLLHF. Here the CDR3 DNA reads TGTGCCAGCAGCTTCCCCCGGGGACTCCTCCACTTT. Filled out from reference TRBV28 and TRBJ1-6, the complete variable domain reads DVKVTQSSRYLVKRTGEKVFLECVQDMDHENMFWYRQDPGLGLRLIYFSYDVKMKEKGDIPEGYSVSREKKERFSLILESASTNQTSMYLCASSFPRGLLHFGNGTRLTVT.

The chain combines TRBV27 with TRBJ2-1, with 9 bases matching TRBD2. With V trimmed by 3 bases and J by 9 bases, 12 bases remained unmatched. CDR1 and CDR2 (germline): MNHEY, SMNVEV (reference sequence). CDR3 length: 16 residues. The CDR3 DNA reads TGTGCCAGCAGTTTTTCGAGCGGGGGGTCTGTGGGTGAGCAGTTCTTC. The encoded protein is CASSFSSGGSVGEQFF.

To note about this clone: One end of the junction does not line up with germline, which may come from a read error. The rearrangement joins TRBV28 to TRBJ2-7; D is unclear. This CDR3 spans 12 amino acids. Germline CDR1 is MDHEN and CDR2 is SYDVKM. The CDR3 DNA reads TGTGCCAGCAGTTTGAATGTCCCCCCAGAGGCTTTC. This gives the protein CASSLNVPPEAF.